This T cell receptor (beta chain) was sequenced for a study of T cell responses to AZD1222 COVID-19 vaccine. Profiling relied on immunoSEQ multiplex PCR, and the TCRdb table lists in-frame clones only, not all of them. Of tens of thousands of clones listed, roughly 90% are singletons. Study-wide results and limits: Clonal diversity was possibly underestimated, and white British individuals and females predominated among donors. Seropositive at baseline were only six AZD1222 recipients.

CDR1 and CDR2 (germline): MNHNS, SASEGT. CDR3 length: 14 residues. V lost 3 bases, J lost 6 bases, and 12 bases lay in between. In regard to this clone: Its antigen is currently unknown.

This sequence originates from an adult in good health. Source: peripheral blood, taken on day 0 of AZD1222 vaccination. The chain is built from TRBV6-1 and TRBJ1-5; no clear D. The CDR3 region is CASSDGWGGQPQHF. The CDR3, as DNA: TGTGCCAGCAGTGACGGGTGGGGAGGTCAGCCCCAGCATTTT.